The sequence of this TCR beta chain was determined in a study of blood T cell repertoires in COVID-19. This CDR3 comprises 16 residues. V gave up 3 bases and J gave up 4 bases; unmatched junction bases: 8. Germline V CDR1 and CDR2: SGDLS, YYNGEE. Repertoires were generated with immunoSEQ multiplex PCR, while TCRdb's copy carries only in-frame clones and drops some. The sample consists of approximately 150,000 clones, 87% of them appearing once. Among Cohort 3 donors, those recovered had two negative PCRs, clearance, or symptom resolution. V usage is TRBV9 and J usage is TRBJ2-5; TRBD1 aligns across 11 bases. Sample: PBMCs or T cells enriched from blood (not recorded which). This TCR was recovered from a man in his sixties who had recovered from COVID-19. The CDR3 DNA reads as TGTGCCAGCAGCGGAGGAGGACAGGGGGCTTCAGAGACCCAGTACTTC. It translates to CASSGGGQGASETQYF.